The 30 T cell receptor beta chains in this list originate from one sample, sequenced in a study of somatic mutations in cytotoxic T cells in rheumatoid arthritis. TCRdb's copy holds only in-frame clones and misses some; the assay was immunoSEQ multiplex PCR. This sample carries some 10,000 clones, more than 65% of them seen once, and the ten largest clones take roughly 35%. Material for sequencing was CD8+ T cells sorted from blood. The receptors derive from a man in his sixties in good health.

The chain's CDR3 is CASSPSGPIPYEQYF. The CDR3 region has the DNA TGTGCCAGCAGCCCTAGCGGGCCCATCCCCTACGAGCAGTACTTC. This chain uses TRBV2 with TRBJ2-7; 8 bases agree with TRBD2. This CDR3 comprises 15 residues. The ends lost 6 bases at V and 2 bases at J; junction bases unmatched: 9. In germline, CDR1 is SNHLY, CDR2 FYNNEI.

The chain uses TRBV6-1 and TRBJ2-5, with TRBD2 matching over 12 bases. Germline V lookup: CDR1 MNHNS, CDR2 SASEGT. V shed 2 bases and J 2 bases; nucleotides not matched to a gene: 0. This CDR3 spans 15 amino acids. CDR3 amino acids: CASSELAGGQETQYF. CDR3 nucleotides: TGTGCCAGCAGTGAACTAGCGGGGGGGCAAGAGACCCAGTACTTC.

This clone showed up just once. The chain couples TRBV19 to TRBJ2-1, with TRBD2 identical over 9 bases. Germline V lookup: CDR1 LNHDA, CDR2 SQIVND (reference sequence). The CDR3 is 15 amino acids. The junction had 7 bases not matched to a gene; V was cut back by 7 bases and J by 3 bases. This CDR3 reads CASTSRTSVYNEQFF. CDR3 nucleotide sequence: TGTGCCAGTACCTCCCGGACTAGCGTCTACAATGAGCAGTTCTTC.

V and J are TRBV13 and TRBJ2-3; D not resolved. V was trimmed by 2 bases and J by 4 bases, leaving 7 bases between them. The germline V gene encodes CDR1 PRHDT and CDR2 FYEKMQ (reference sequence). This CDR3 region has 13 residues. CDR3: CASSLTLSDTQYF. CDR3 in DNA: TGTGCCAGCAGCTTAACCTTATCAGATACGCAGTATTTT.

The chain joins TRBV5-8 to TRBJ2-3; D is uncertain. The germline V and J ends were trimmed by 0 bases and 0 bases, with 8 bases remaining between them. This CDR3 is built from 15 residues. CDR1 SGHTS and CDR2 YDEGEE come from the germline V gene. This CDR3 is CASSLELPSTDTQYF. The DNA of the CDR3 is TGTGCCAGCAGCTTGGAGTTGCCTAGCACAGATACGCAGTATTTT.

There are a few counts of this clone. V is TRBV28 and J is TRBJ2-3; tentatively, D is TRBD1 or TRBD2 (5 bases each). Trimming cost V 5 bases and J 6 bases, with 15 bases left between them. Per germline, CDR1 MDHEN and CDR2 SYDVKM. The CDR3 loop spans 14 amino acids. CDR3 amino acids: CASSPFIGADTQYF. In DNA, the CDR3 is TGTGCCAGCAGTCCGTTCATCGGGGCGGATACGCAGTATTTT.

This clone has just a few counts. CDR3 sequence: CATSSSGGAYNEQFF. The CDR3 DNA reads as TGTGCCACCAGCAGTAGCGGGGGGGCCTACAATGAGCAGTTCTTC. The gene calls are TRBV15 and TRBJ2-1; 11 bases agree with TRBD2. The J segment lost 2 bases and the V segment lost 3 bases, leaving 0 bases of the junction unmatched. The CDR3 length is 15 residues. From germline, CDR1 is LNHNV and CDR2 YYDKDF (reference sequence).

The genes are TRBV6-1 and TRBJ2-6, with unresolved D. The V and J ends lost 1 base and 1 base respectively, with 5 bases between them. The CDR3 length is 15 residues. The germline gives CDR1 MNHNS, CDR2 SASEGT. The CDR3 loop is CASSEGGSGANVLTF. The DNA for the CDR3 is TGTGCCAGCAGTGAAGGGGGATCTGGGGCCAACGTCCTGACTTTC.

In DNA, the CDR3 is TGTGCCAGCAGCTTAGGGACAGGCGGGAGCAATCAGCCCCAGCATTTT. It translates to CASSLGTGGSNQPQHF. This chain connects TRBV7-8 to TRBJ1-5; 7 bases fit TRBD1. Germline assignment: CDR1 SGHVS and CDR2 FQNEAQ. Germline trimming cut 1 base from V and 1 base from J; bases unmatched to any gene: 4. This CDR3 has 16 residues.

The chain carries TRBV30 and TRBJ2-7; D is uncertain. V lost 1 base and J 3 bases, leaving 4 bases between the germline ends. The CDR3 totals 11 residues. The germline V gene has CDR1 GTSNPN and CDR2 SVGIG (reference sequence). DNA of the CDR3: TGTGCCTGGAGTGGGGGCTACGAGCAGTACTTC. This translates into CAWSGGYEQYF.

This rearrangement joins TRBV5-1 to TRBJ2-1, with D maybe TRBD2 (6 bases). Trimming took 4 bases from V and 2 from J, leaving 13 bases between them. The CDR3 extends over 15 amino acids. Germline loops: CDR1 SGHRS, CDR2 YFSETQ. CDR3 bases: TGCGCCAGCAGCCCGGGGGACGCCGCCTACAATGAGCAGTTCTTC. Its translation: CASSPGDAAYNEQFF.

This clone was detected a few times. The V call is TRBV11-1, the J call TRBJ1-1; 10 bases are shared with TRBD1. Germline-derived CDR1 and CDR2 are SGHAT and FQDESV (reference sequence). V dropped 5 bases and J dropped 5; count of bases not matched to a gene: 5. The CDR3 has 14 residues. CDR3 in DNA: TGTGCCAGCAGCGGAGACAGGGGGCCTACTGAAGCTTTCTTT. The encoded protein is CASSGDRGPTEAFF.

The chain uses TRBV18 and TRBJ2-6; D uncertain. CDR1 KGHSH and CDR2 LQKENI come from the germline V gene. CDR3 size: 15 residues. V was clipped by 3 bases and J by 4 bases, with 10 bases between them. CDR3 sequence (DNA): TGTGCCAGCTCACCCTGGGTGGAGGGGGCCAACGTCCTGACTTTC. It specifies CASSPWVEGANVLTF.

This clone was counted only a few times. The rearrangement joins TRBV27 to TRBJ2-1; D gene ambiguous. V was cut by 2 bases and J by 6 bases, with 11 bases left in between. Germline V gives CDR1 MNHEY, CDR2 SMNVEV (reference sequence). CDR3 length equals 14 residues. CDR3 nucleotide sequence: TGTGCCAGCAGTTTAGGGGAATGGGGCAATGAGCAGTTCTTC. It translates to CASSLGEWGNEQFF.

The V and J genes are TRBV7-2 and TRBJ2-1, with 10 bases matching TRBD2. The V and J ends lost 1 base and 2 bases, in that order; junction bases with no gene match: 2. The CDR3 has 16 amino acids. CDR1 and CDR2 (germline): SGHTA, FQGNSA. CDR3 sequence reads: CASSLGAGGAYNEQFF. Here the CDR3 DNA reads TGTGCCAGCAGCTTAGGAGCGGGAGGGGCCTACAATGAGCAGTTCTTC. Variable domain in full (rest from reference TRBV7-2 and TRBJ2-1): GAGVSQSPSNKVTEKGKDVELRCDPISGHTALYWYRQSLGQGLEFLIYFQGNSAPDKSGLPSDRFSAERTGGSVSTLTIQRTQQEDSAVYLCASSLGAGGAYNEQFFGPGTRLTVL.

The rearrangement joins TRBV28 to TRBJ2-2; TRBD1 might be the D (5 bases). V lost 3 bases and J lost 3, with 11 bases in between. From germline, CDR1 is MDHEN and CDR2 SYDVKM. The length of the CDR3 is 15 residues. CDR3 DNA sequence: TGTGCCAGCAGTTTTTTGGGGCTTGACACCGGGGAGCTGTTTTTT. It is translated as CASSFLGLDTGELFF.

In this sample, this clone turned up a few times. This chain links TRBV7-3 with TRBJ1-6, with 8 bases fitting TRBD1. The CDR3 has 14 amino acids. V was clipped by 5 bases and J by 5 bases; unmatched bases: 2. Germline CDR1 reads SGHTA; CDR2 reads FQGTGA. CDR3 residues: CASSRTGNNSPLHF. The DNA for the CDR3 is TGTGCCAGCAGCCGGACAGGGAATAATTCACCCCTCCACTTT.

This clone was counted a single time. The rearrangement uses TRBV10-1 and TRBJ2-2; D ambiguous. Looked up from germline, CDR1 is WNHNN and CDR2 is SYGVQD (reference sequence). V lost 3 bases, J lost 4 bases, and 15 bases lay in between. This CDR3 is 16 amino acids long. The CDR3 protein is CASSDGDDWRTGELFF. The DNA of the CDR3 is TGCGCCAGCAGTGATGGCGACGACTGGCGCACCGGGGAGCTGTTTTTT.

This CDR3 reads CASSFGQEQFF. Written as DNA, the CDR3 is TGTGCCAGCAGTTTTGGACAGGAGCAGTTCTTC. J is TRBJ2-1 and V is TRBV6-5; a possible D gene is TRBD1 (6 bases). Germline CDR1 is MNHEY and CDR2 is SVGAGI. This CDR3 contains 11 residues. Trimming took 4 bases from V and 10 from J, leaving 8 bases between them.

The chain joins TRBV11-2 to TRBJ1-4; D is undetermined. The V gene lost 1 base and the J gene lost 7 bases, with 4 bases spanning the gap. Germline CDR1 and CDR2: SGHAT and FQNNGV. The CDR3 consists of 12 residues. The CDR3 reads CASSLVGEKLFF. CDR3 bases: TGTGCCAGCAGCTTAGTTGGTGAAAAACTGTTTTTT.

DNA for the CDR3: TGTGCCAGCAGCTCCGGGACACCGAACACTGAAGCTTTCTTT. This encodes CASSSGTPNTEAFF. The genes are TRBV5-7 and TRBJ1-1, with D tentatively TRBD1 (6 bases). TRBV5-7 is marked as an open reading frame, function uncertain. V lost 3 bases and J lost 1, with 10 bases in between. The CDR3 spans 14 residues.

The CDR3: CASTPRQGLLAYTQYF. The CDR3 DNA reads as TGTGCCAGCACTCCCCGGCAAGGGCTCCTCGCGTATACGCAGTATTTT. This chain connects TRBV4-2 to TRBJ2-3, with D unresolved. Trimming removed 7 bases from V and 7 bases from J, with 24 bases in between. The CDR3 runs to 16 residues. Germline assignment: CDR1 LGHNA and CDR2 YNFKEQ.

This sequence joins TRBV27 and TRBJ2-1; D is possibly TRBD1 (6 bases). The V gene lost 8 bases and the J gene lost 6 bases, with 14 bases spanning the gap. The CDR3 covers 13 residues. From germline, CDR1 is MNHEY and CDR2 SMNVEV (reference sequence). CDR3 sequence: CASSRDTANEQFF. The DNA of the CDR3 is TGTGCCAGCTCCCGGGACACCGCCAATGAGCAGTTCTTC.

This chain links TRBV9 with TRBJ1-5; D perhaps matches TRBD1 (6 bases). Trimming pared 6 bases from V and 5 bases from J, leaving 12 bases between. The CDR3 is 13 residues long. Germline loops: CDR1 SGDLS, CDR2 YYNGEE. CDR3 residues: CASNGGADQPQHF. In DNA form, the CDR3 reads TGTGCCAGCAACGGGGGGGCTGATCAGCCCCAGCATTTT.

The CDR3 region has the DNA TGTGCCAGCAGCTTAGCGTGGGGAGCCGGGGAGCTGTTTTTT. This translates into CASSLAWGAGELFF. The chain is built from TRBV11-2 and TRBJ2-2, with D possibly TRBD2 on 5 matching bases. Germline CDR1 is SGHAT and CDR2 is FQNNGV. The V gene lost 1 base and the J gene lost 6 bases, with 9 bases spanning the gap. The CDR3 has 14 amino acids. Looking up the rest from reference TRBV11-2 and TRBJ2-2 gives the full variable domain: EAGVAQSPRYKIIEKRQSVAFWCNPISGHATLYWYQQILGQGPKLLIQFQNNGVVDDSQLPKDRFSAERLKGVDSTLKIQPAKLEDSAVYLCASSLAWGAGELFFGEGSRLTVL.

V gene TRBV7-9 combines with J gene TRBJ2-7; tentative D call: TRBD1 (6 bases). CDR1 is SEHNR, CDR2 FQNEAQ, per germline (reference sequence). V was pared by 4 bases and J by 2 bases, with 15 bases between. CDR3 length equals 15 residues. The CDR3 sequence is CASSSPGHLAYEQYF. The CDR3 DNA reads TGTGCCAGCAGCTCCCCGGGACACCTAGCCTACGAGCAGTACTTC.

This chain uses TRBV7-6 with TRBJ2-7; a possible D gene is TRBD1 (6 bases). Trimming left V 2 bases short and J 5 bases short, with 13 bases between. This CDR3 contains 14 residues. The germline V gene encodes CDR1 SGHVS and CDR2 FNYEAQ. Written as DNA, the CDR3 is TGTGCCAGCAGCTTAACGACAGGTGCCCACGAGCAGTACTTC. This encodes CASSLTTGAHEQYF.

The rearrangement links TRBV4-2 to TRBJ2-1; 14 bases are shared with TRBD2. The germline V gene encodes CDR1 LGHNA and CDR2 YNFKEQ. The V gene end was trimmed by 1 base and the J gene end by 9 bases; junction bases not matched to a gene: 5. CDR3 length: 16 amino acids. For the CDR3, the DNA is TGTGCCAGCAGCCAAGGCGGGACTAGCGGGAGTCTTGAGCAGTTCTTC. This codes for CASSQGGTSGSLEQFF.

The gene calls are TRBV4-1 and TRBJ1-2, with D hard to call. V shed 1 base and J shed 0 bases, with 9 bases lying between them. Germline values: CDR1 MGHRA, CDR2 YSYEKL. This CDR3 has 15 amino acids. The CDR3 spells CASSQAEGANYGYTF. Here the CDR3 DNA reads TGCGCCAGCAGCCAAGCCGAGGGAGCTAACTATGGCTACACCTTC.

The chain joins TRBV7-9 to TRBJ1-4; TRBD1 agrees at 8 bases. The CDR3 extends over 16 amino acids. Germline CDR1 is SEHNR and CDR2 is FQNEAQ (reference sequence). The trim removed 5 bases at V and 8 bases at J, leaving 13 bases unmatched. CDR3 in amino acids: CASSRTVDRVGEKLFF. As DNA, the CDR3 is TGTGCCAGCAGCCGCACGGTGGACAGGGTAGGCGAAAAACTGTTTTTT.